The entry below gives a single T cell receptor (beta chain) sequence along with its context. This clonotype has only a few counts. Its target antigen remains unknown. The input lacks base qualities; no much larger clone sits a single base away. These data belong to a study of T-cell memory formation after mild COVID-19 (dated by TCRdb to about 2021). Study-level background: TCR sequence clusters from the two donors were found to be largely donor specific. The cohort comprised two young, previously healthy adult volunteers, one female and one male. T-cell clones expanding and contracting after mild COVID-19 in two donors were tracked by longitudinal TCRalpha and TCRbeta repertoire sequencing.

For sequencing, an Illumina NovaSeq 6000 was employed. Using 5'RACE with constant-segment primers, TCRalpha and TCRbeta cDNA libraries were constructed, with sample barcodes and unique molecular identifiers added in the process. RNA was extracted from every sample with Trizol reagent. Libraries were amplified in two PCR steps, with a second sample barcode and Illumina TruSeq adapters added in the second step. Libraries were sequenced on an Illumina NovaSeq with 2 x 150 bp paired-end reads. In the authors' own workflow: Reads were demultiplexed and collapsed into UMI-guided consensus sequences with migec v1.2.7. Using mixcr v2.1.11, UMI consensuses were aligned to TRA and TRB V and J templates and then assembled into clonotypes. Clonotypes were classified as expanded or contracted when called significant by both edgeR and NoisET, with noise models trained on biological replicates. For edgeR calls, the thresholds were a false discovery rate-adjusted p below 0.01 and a log2 fold-change of 1. As an exploratory analysis of dynamics, max-normalized trajectories of the 1000 most abundant clonotypes were examined by PCA with hierarchical clustering. Each responding clone was given a CD4 or CD8 phenotype based on the CD4+ and CD8+ repertoires, which had been sequenced separately. TCRdb itself trimmed the public reads at Q25 with fastp, ran MiXCR and retained productive beta chains. All rows with the same CDR3 protein become a single entry with the most common DNA and genes. TCRdb's processing, not the authors' own work, is the source of the V and J calls. Counted in this sample were 55,000 to 65,000 distinct CDR3 sequences; 9.5% of them appeared once. The ten largest account for roughly 1.2% of the sample.

The paper as a whole reports these results and caveats: Only two mild cases were covered by the study, and larger cohorts that include severe cases with pre-infection samples were considered necessary. Some responding clones were detected in pre-infection memory, suggesting pre-existing cross-reactive memory T cells joined the SARS-CoV-2 response. From day 15 to 85, contracting clones showed balanced CD4/CD8 phenotypes, whereas a second wave of clones that expanded from day 15 to 37 leaned towards CD4+. Contracting CD4+ clones were found mainly in CM and EM memory subsets, while CD8+ clones were enriched in EMRA. SARS-CoV-2 specificity was not confirmed for the second-wave clones peaking on day 37.

Ends trimmed: V by 6 bases, J by 3 bases; bases unmatched to a gene: 7. Looking up the germline V gene (reference sequence) yields CDR1 MNHEY and CDR2 SMNVEV. The CDR3 goes from the cysteine to the phenylalanine over 15 residues. The sequence is cut down to CDR3 DNA, 45 bases in frame from base 1. Ficoll-Paque density gradient centrifugation was used to isolate PBMCs. The specimen sequenced was PBMCs or a T cell subset sorted from them (not recorded which). The sequence is built from TRBV27 and TRBJ2-2, with 7 bases matching TRBD1. The receptor's source is a man aged 18 to 29 who had mild COVID-19 (a few samples of this study predate the infection). The sample titles of this study are shuffled in the database, so cell type and time point are left out; the donor was told from shared clones. The DNA sequence is TGTGCCAGCAGACGACAGGGTACTGACACCGGGGAGCTGTTTTTT. Translated, it gives CASRRQGTDTGELFF.